Following are 29 T cell receptor beta chains from one sample sequenced in a study of cytomegalovirus exposure and HLA in healthy donors. The PCR was carried out with 60 Vbeta primers and 13 Jbeta primers. Profiling relied on immunoSEQ multiplex PCR, and the TCRdb table lists in-frame clones only, not all of them. In the table there are roughly 120,000 clones, approximately 80% of which are singletons. The sample was PBMCs. These receptors all stem from a woman in her twenties or thirties in good health and CMV-seronegative.

The CDR3 DNA is TGTGCCAGCAGTGAAGCGGCGGGAGCATACAATGAGCAGTTCTTC. Residues: CASSEAAGAYNEQFF. V usage is TRBV2 and J usage is TRBJ2-1; 7 positions agree with TRBD2. This CDR3 spans 15 amino acids. In germline, CDR1 is SNHLY, CDR2 FYNNEI. Trimming cost V 0 bases and J 4 bases; bases outside gene matches: 3. The full variable domain, in which reference TRBV2 and TRBJ2-1 provide the parts outside the CDR3, is EPEVTQTPSHQVTQMGQEVILRCVPISNHLYFYWYRQILGQKVEFLVSFYNNEISEKSEIFDDQFSVERPDGSNFTLKIRSTKLEDSAMYFCASSEAAGAYNEQFFGPGTRLTVL.

V and J are TRBV18 and TRBJ2-7; D remains unclear. V lost 4 bases and J lost 0, with 13 bases in between. This CDR3 is 15 amino acids long. Germline V gene lookup returns CDR1 KGHSH and CDR2 LQKENI. CDR3 loop: CASSQESPSSYEQYF. Here the CDR3 DNA reads TGTGCCAGCTCACAAGAGTCACCAAGCTCCTACGAGCAGTACTTC.

The table lists this clone with a few counts. The chain links TRBV10-2 to TRBJ2-1; 9 nucleotides line up with TRBD2. Germline-derived CDR1 and CDR2 are WSHSY and SAAADI. V shed 2 bases and J 12 bases; nucleotides not matched to a gene: 11. There are 15 residues in the CDR3. CDR3 loop: CASSEGLAGTAGQFF. CDR3 in DNA: TGCGCCAGCAGTGAGGGGCTAGCGGGGACTGCGGGGCAGTTCTTC.

V usage is TRBV28 and J usage is TRBJ2-1; D perhaps matches TRBD2 (6 bases). Germline V gene sequence: CDR1 MDHEN, CDR2 SYDVKM. This CDR3 comprises 15 residues. V was pared by 1 base and J by 1 base, with 8 bases between. The CDR3 reads CASSLLAESYNEQFF. The CDR3 DNA sequence: TGTGCCAGCAGTTTATTAGCGGAGTCCTACAATGAGCAGTTCTTC.

The chain recombines TRBV27 with TRBJ2-5, with D maybe TRBD1 (5 bases). Per germline, CDR1 MNHEY and CDR2 SMNVEV (reference sequence). The CDR3 length is 15 residues. V was cut by 3 bases and J by 5 bases, with 16 bases left in between. This CDR3 is CASSFRQGKGETQYF. In DNA, the CDR3 is TGTGCCAGCAGTTTTAGGCAGGGAAAAGGGGAGACCCAGTACTTC.

The rearrangement uses TRBV7-8 and TRBJ2-3; 14 bases are a match to TRBD2. Germline V gives CDR1 SGHVS, CDR2 FQNEAQ. The CDR3 totals 18 residues. With 1 base clipped from V and 8 bases from J, the junction kept 11 bases outside the gene matches. The CDR3 DNA follows: TGTGCCAGCAGCTTAGGGGCTACCAGGGGACTAGCGGGAGTTACGCAGTATTTT. Its protein product is CASSLGATRGLAGVTQYF.

This chain joins TRBV6-4 and TRBJ2-7; 8 nucleotides align to TRBD1. CDR3 length equals 14 residues. Per germline, CDR1 MRHNA and CDR2 SNTAGT. Germline trimming cut 8 bases from V and 5 bases from J; bases unmatched to any gene: 11. The CDR3 loop is CASGRTGIGDEQYF. The CDR3 bases are TGTGCCAGCGGGAGGACAGGGATTGGCGACGAGCAGTACTTC.

In this sample, this clone turned up once. The chain joins TRBV28 to TRBJ1-3, with TRBD1 as a possible D gene (5 bases). The CDR3 length is 15 residues. Germline V gene lookup returns CDR1 MDHEN and CDR2 SYDVKM. Trimming pared 2 bases from V and 5 bases from J, leaving 13 bases between. Written as DNA, the CDR3 is TGTGCCAGCAGTTTAGCGGACAATTTAAGAAACACCATATATTTT. Its translation: CASSLADNLRNTIYF.

The chain is built from TRBV5-4 and TRBJ1-4; a weak D match, TRBD1 (5 bases). The CDR3 contains 14 residues. The germline V and J ends were trimmed by 4 bases and 12 bases, with 19 bases remaining between them. The germline CDR1 and CDR2 sequences are SGHNT and YYREEE (reference sequence). The CDR3 nucleotides read TGTGCCAGCAGCATTACCCCCGGGGGGTCCCAACTGTTTTTT. Protein: CASSITPGGSQLFF.

The chain couples TRBV27 to TRBJ2-2; 14 nucleotides match TRBD2. J gave up 7 bases and V 3 bases, and 7 bases lay outside the gene matches. Germline V gene sequence: CDR1 MNHEY, CDR2 SMNVEV (reference sequence). This CDR3 is 17 amino acids long. CDR3 DNA sequence: TGTGCCAGCAGTTTTGGACTAGCGGGAGGTATTGGCGGGGAGCTGTTTTTT. As protein: CASSFGLAGGIGGELFF.

The rearrangement links TRBV5-4 to TRBJ2-1, with 11 positions matching TRBD2. Germline CDR1 SGHNT, CDR2 YYREEE (reference sequence). J was trimmed by 9 bases and V by 3 bases; bases with no gene match: 5. This CDR3 is 14 amino acids long. Here the CDR3 reads CASSSGLAVGEQFF. For the CDR3, the DNA is TGTGCCAGCAGCTCGGGACTAGCGGTAGGTGAGCAGTTCTTC.

The V call is TRBV29-1, the J call TRBJ2-7, with D maybe TRBD2 (5 bases). Per germline, CDR1 SQVTM and CDR2 ANQGSEA. The CDR3 sequence is 13 residues long. Trimming cost V 0 bases and J 5 bases, with 11 bases left between them. The CDR3 here is CSVEDEYGNEQYF. The CDR3 region has the DNA TGCAGCGTTGAAGATGAGTACGGGAACGAGCAGTACTTC.

The V and J genes are TRBV19 and TRBJ2-1; TRBD2 agrees at 11 bases. J lost 7 bases, V lost 5 bases, and 7 bases had no gene match. Germline V lookup: CDR1 LNHDA, CDR2 SQIVND (reference sequence). The CDR3 consists of 15 residues. The CDR3 loop reads CASSSFSGRVNEQFF. CDR3 DNA sequence: TGTGCCAGTAGTTCGTTTAGCGGGAGGGTGAATGAGCAGTTCTTC. Complete variable domain (other parts from reference TRBV19 and TRBJ2-1): DGGITQSPKYLFRKEGQNVTLSCEQNLNHDAMYWYRQDPGQGLRLIYYSQIVNDFQKGDIAEGYSVSREKKESFPLTVTSAQKNPTAFYLCASSSFSGRVNEQFFGPGTRLTVL.

The chain carries TRBV7-2 and TRBJ2-3; tentative D call: TRBD1 (6 bases). This CDR3 has 14 residues. Trimming stripped 5 bases from V and 5 bases from J, with 14 bases between. CDR1 is SGHTA, CDR2 FQGNSA, per germline. The CDR3 DNA reads as TGTGCCAGCAGCCAGGGGCGAACTGTAGATACGCAGTATTTT. Amino acid sequence: CASSQGRTVDTQYF.

This chain uses TRBV9 with TRBJ2-5; 9 bases map to TRBD1. This CDR3 contains 13 residues. Germline V gives CDR1 SGDLS, CDR2 YYNGEE. Trimming took 4 bases from V and 5 from J; bases not matched to a gene: 3. The CDR3 region is CASSPGQGETQYF. For the CDR3, the DNA is TGTGCCAGCAGCCCCGGACAGGGGGAGACCCAGTACTTC.

This clone occurred a few times. The chain recombines TRBV2 with TRBJ1-3, with TRBD1 matching 7 bases. CDR1 and CDR2 (germline): SNHLY, FYNNEI. CDR3 length: 16 amino acids. V shed 9 bases and J 2 bases; nucleotides not matched to a gene: 13. The CDR3 sequence is CARGGETGRTGNTIYF. In DNA, the CDR3 is TGTGCCAGAGGGGGCGAGACAGGGAGGACTGGAAACACCATATATTTT.

The J gene is TRBJ2-7, the V gene TRBV27, with 14 positions matching TRBD2. This CDR3 is built from 16 residues. The germline V gene encodes CDR1 MNHEY and CDR2 SMNVEV (reference sequence). J lost 5 bases, V lost 5 bases, and 8 bases had no gene match. Here the CDR3 DNA reads TGTGCCAGCAGTCCTGGGACTAGCGGGAGTTACAACGAGCAGTACTTC. It translates to CASSPGTSGSYNEQYF.

This clone was counted a few times. J is TRBJ1-1 and V is TRBV10-2, with D maybe TRBD1 (6 bases). CDR3 size: 16 residues. Trimming removed 1 base from V and 0 bases from J, with 12 bases in between. CDR1 is WSHSY, CDR2 SAAADI, per germline. CDR3 amino acids: CASSEFWDTLNTEAFF. Written as DNA, the CDR3 is TGCGCCAGCAGTGAGTTTTGGGACACCCTGAACACTGAAGCTTTCTTT.

The chain has TRBV10-3 and TRBJ2-1; the D gene is possibly TRBD2 (6 bases). Germline V lookup: CDR1 ENHRY, CDR2 SYGVKD. The CDR3 runs to 15 residues. V lost 3 bases to trimming and J lost 5 bases, with 14 bases between them. The CDR3 DNA is TGTGCCATCAGTGAAGGGACTCAAAGGGACAATGAGCAGTTCTTC. Its translation is CAISEGTQRDNEQFF.

The chain couples TRBV2 to TRBJ2-5, with 9 positions matching TRBD1. The end of the DNA aligns better with TRBJ2-7, so the J call may be wrong. This CDR3 comprises 15 residues. Germline V gene lookup returns CDR1 SNHLY and CDR2 FYNNEI. CDR3 sequence: CASSLGQGGPYEQYF. CDR3 nucleotides: TGTGCCAGCAGCTTGGGACAGGGCGGACCCTACGAGCAGTACTTC.

This clone was picked up one time. At one boundary the junction diverges from the germline segment, which might be a read error. The V and J genes are TRBV5-4 and TRBJ2-1; tentative D call: TRBD2 (6 bases). Germline loops: CDR1 SGHNT, CDR2 YYREEE (reference sequence). The CDR3 extends over 15 amino acids. In DNA, the CDR3 is TGTGCCGGCAGCTTGTCGGCTAGCGCCAAGGATGAGCAGTTCTTC. Translated, it gives CAGSLSASAKDEQFF. Using reference TRBV5-4 and TRBJ2-1 for the parts outside the CDR3, the full variable domain is ETGVTQSPTHLIKTRGQQVTLRCSSQSGHNTVSWYQQALGQGPQFIFQYYREEENGRGNFPPRFSGLQFPNYSSELNVNALELDDSALYLCAGSLSASAKDEQFFGPGTRLTVL.

V gene TRBV6-5 combines with J gene TRBJ2-1, with TRBD1 matching 9 bases. J gave up 7 bases and V 6 bases, and 10 bases lay outside the gene matches. The CDR3 runs to 15 residues. Germline CDR1 reads MNHEY; CDR2 reads SVGAGI. CDR3 coding DNA: TGTGCCAGCAGCAAAACAGGGGGCGGGGGAAATGAGCAGTTCTTC. Residues: CASSKTGGGGNEQFF.

CDR3: CASSERWVATSSYEQYF. The CDR3 region has the DNA TGTGCCAGCAGTGAACGCTGGGTAGCGACGAGCTCCTACGAGCAGTACTTC. The gene calls are TRBV2 and TRBJ2-5, with D maybe TRBD2 (5 bases). The J call could be wrong; TRBJ2-7 is a better fit for the DNA end. Germline-derived CDR1 and CDR2 are SNHLY and FYNNEI. This CDR3 comprises 17 residues.

This chain uses TRBV5-1 with TRBJ2-7; 12 nucleotides line up with TRBD2. Per the germline V gene, CDR1 is SGHRS and CDR2 is YFSETQ. CDR3 length: 16 amino acids. Trimming cost V 4 bases and J 4 bases; bases outside gene matches: 9. CDR3 bases: TGCGCCAGCAGCCACGGACTAGCGGGAACCGAATACGAGCAGTACTTC. As protein: CASSHGLAGTEYEQYF. The whole variable domain, filled in from reference TRBV5-1 and TRBJ2-7, reads KAGVTQTPRYLIKTRGQQVTLSCSPISGHRSVSWYQQTPGQGLQFLFEYFSETQRNKGNFPGRFSGRQFSNSRSEMNVSTLELGDSALYLCASSHGLAGTEYEQYFGPGTRLTVT.

The chain links TRBV27 to TRBJ1-4; D is uncertain. The V gene's germline CDR1 is MNHEY and CDR2 SMNVEV (reference sequence). The CDR3 loop spans 13 amino acids. Between the trimmed V and J ends, which lost 2 bases and 9 bases, there was a span of 10 bases. CDR3 sequence reads: CASSLELNQKLFF. CDR3 bases: TGTGCCAGCAGTTTAGAGTTGAACCAAAAACTGTTTTTT. The full variable domain, with the rest looked up from reference TRBV27 and TRBJ1-4, is EAQVTQNPRYLITVTGKKLTVTCSQNMNHEYMSWYRQDPGLGLRQIYYSMNVEVTDKGDVPEGYKVSRKEKRNFPLILESPSPNQTSLYFCASSLELNQKLFFGSGTQLSVL.

This chain joins TRBV6-1 and TRBJ2-7; D is possibly TRBD1 (6 bases). V lost 4 bases and J 3 bases, leaving 19 bases between the germline ends. The CDR3 is made up of 16 amino acids. Germline CDR1 reads MNHNS; CDR2 reads SASEGT. This CDR3 reads CASSATGTQGFYEQYF. DNA for the CDR3: TGTGCCAGCAGTGCGACCGGGACCCAGGGGTTCTACGAGCAGTACTTC.

The CDR3 DNA reads as TGTGCCAGCAGCAGAGAGGGTCTAAGGGAGACCCAGTACTTC. This gives the protein CASSREGLRETQYF. The gene calls are TRBV11-2 and TRBJ2-5, with D tentatively TRBD2 (5 bases). Looked up from germline, CDR1 is SGHAT and CDR2 is FQNNGV. This CDR3 has 14 residues. The V and J ends lost 5 bases and 5 bases respectively, with 15 bases between them.

The gene calls are TRBV6-5 and TRBJ2-5, with D possibly TRBD2 on 5 matching bases. The CDR3 has 15 amino acids. CDR1 is MNHEY, CDR2 SVGAGI, per germline. Trimming removed 10 bases at V and 2 bases at J, with 20 bases between. The CDR3 nucleotides read TGTGCCACCAACTTTCAGGCGGGTAATCAAGAGACCCAGTACTTC. The encoded protein is CATNFQAGNQETQYF.

The rearrangement joins TRBV5-6 to TRBJ1-2, with 7 bases aligning to TRBD1. V was clipped by 5 bases and J by 8 bases; unmatched bases: 9. This CDR3 comprises 13 residues. The germline V gene has CDR1 SGHDT and CDR2 YYEEEE. In DNA, the CDR3 is TGTGCCAGCAGGTCTACAGGGGACCGCGGCTACACCTTC. It codes for CASRSTGDRGYTF. The full variable domain, rest sourced from reference TRBV5-6 and TRBJ1-2, is DAGVTQSPTHLIKTRGQQVTLRCSPKSGHDTVSWYQQALGQGPQFIFQYYEEEERQRGNFPDRFSGHQFPNYSSELNVNALLLGDSALYLCASRSTGDRGYTFGSGTRLTVV.